This record looks at one T cell receptor beta chain sequence and its context. This specimen belongs to a study of blood T cell repertoires in COVID-19. Study in general: Sites across the United States, Italy and Spain contributed samples from acute and convalescent COVID-19.

Per the original data handling: Cell counts per sample came from amplifying reference gene primers. Repertoires were generated with immunoSEQ multiplex PCR, while TCRdb's copy carries only in-frame clones and drops some. That table gives V, J and clone size, and the DNA gave D and trimming. Here the sample spans about 440,000 clones, 70% to 90% being singletons. This CDR3 comprises 16 residues. Germline values: CDR1 MGHRA, CDR2 YSYEKL. V gave up 4 bases and J gave up 0 bases, with 13 bases separating them. Patients of the Seattle cohort, enrolled during active infection, were followed longitudinally. V and J are TRBV4-1 and TRBJ1-3; D not certain. The sequence derives from a woman between 45 and 65 years old with COVID-19, enrolled during active disease. Sequenced: peripheral blood. The CDR3 protein is CASSRGGPASGNTIYF. For the CDR3, the DNA is TGCGCCAGCAGCCGGGGAGGACCAGCCTCTGGAAACACCATATATTTT.